This T cell receptor beta chain was retrieved from a study of CD8+ T cells in alopecia areata. The wider study: Percent affected scalp area, the SALT score, rated treated patients' severity. Study outcomes and limitations: Among the top 100, expanded CD8+ clones were significantly decreased by tofacitinib, as was scalp clonality.

RNA was isolated and reverse transcribed to cDNA, the sequencing template. TCRdb's table, derived via immunoSEQ multiplex PCR, lists solely in-frame clones and lacks some. The table shows under 350,000 clones, with 58% occurring only once. This clone was counted a few times. The antigen is unknown. V was cut by 3 bases and J by 2 bases, with 13 bases left in between. CDR3 length equals 15 residues. Germline loops: CDR1 SGHRS, CDR2 YFSETQ. Treatment in this sample: oral pan-JAK inhibitor, 5-10 mg twice daily. This TCR derives from a human donor with alopecia areata. The sample in question was CD4+ T cells sorted from blood, obtained at week 24, from a patient treated with tofacitinib. The chain recombines TRBV5-1 with TRBJ2-3; D assignment may be TRBD1 or TRBD2 (5 bases each). The CDR3 region is CASSSGTPPTDTQYF. The CDR3 DNA reads as TGCGCCAGCAGCTCCGGGACCCCACCCACAGATACGCAGTATTTT.